These 20 T cell receptor beta chains were all obtained from the same sample, sequenced in a study of blood T cell repertoires in COVID-19 (dated by TCRdb to the early 2020s). The method behind the library was the immunoSEQ multiplex PCR assay. What TCRdb holds here is the immuneACCESS table cut down to in-frame rearrangements. Part of the clones is not present; checked against another copy, under half of the missing clones reflect an unresolved V gene, and the others are unexplained. The sample table holds roughly 150,000 clones, of which 70% to 90% were seen once. The biggest ten clones account for about 5.6% of the sample. The specimen sequenced was peripheral blood. The origin of the receptors is a woman in her fifties or sixties with COVID-19, enrolled during active disease.

The V gene is TRBV19, the J gene TRBJ1-5; 9 nucleotides match TRBD1. CDR3 length: 16 amino acids. The germline CDR1 and CDR2 sequences are LNHDA and SQIVND (reference sequence). The junction had 9 bases not matched to a gene; V was cut back by 5 bases and J by 4 bases. The CDR3 sequence: CASSLAPGQGNQPQHF. For the CDR3, the DNA is TGTGCCAGTAGTCTCGCGCCGGGACAGGGTAATCAGCCCCAGCATTTT.

The rearrangement uses TRBV2 and TRBJ2-1; 10 bases are shared with TRBD2. The CDR3 extends over 15 amino acids. In germline, CDR1 is SNHLY, CDR2 FYNNEI. V was clipped by 9 bases and J by 3 bases; unmatched bases: 8. CDR3 sequence (DNA): TGTGCCAGAACTTATAGCGGGGGGCACTACAATGAGCAGTTCTTC. Amino acid sequence: CARTYSGGHYNEQFF. The entire variable domain, with the rest obtained from reference TRBV2 and TRBJ2-1, is as follows: EPEVTQTPSHQVTQMGQEVILRCVPISNHLYFYWYRQILGQKVEFLVSFYNNEISEKSEIFDDQFSVERPDGSNFTLKIRSTKLEDSAMYFCARTYSGGHYNEQFFGPGTRLTVL.

This chain links TRBV11-3 with TRBJ2-7, with D maybe TRBD1 (6 bases). This CDR3 spans 16 amino acids. Germline assignment: CDR1 SGHNT and CDR2 YENEEA. V was shortened by 5 bases and J by 2 bases, with 19 bases between the two germline ends. CDR3 amino acids: CASSPHTGQFPYEQYF. DNA for the CDR3: TGTGCCAGCAGCCCCCACACCGGACAGTTCCCCTACGAGCAGTACTTC.

The V call is TRBV6-6, the J call TRBJ2-5; TRBD1 aligns across 10 bases. CDR3 size: 14 residues. CDR1 is MNHNY and CDR2 is SVGAGI in the germline V gene (reference sequence). With 6 bases clipped from V and 4 bases from J, the junction kept 5 bases outside the gene matches. The CDR3 sequence: CASRGQGNIETQYF. CDR3 in DNA: TGTGCCAGCAGGGGACAGGGGAATATAGAGACCCAGTACTTC.

The chain is built from TRBV5-5 and TRBJ1-6; TRBD1 matches at 9 bases. The CDR3 length is 15 residues. V lost 2 bases to trimming and J lost 9 bases; unmatched junction nucleotides: 6. The germline gives CDR1 SGHKS, CDR2 YYEKEE (reference sequence). In DNA form, the CDR3 reads TGTGCCAGCAGCTTAGGACAGGGGTCTTCTTCACCCCTCCACTTT. It codes for CASSLGQGSSSPLHF.

Only one count was recorded for this clone. The chain employs TRBV23-1 and TRBJ1-2, with D possibly matching TRBD1 (5 bases). TRBV23-1 is labeled an ORF, and its function is uncertain. Trimming removed 4 bases from V and 7 bases from J, with 13 bases in between. This CDR3 spans 13 amino acids. The CDR3 region has the DNA TGCGCCAGCAGTCCTAAGGGAGGGGTTGGCTACACCTTC. This codes for CASSPKGGVGYTF.

The chain couples TRBV2 to TRBJ2-2; TRBD1 aligns across 7 bases. V dropped 6 bases and J dropped 1; count of bases not matched to a gene: 5. The V gene's germline CDR1 is SNHLY and CDR2 FYNNEI. CDR3 length equals 15 residues. CDR3 sequence: CASRTGQRNTGELFF. CDR3 bases: TGTGCCAGCAGAACGGGACAGAGGAACACCGGGGAGCTGTTTTTT.

This chain connects TRBV6-2 or TRBV6-3 to TRBJ2-6, with TRBD2 matching over 8 bases. J was trimmed by 2 bases and V by 5 bases; bases with no gene match: 2. This CDR3 has 15 residues. Germline V gives CDR1 MNHEY, CDR2 SVGEGT. The CDR3 is CASSSGGAGANVLTF. Written as DNA, the CDR3 is TGTGCCAGCAGTAGCGGGGGCGCTGGGGCCAACGTCCTGACTTTC.

This clone was counted a single time. V and J are TRBV6-5 and TRBJ2-7, with 7 bases fitting TRBD2. This CDR3 has 14 amino acids. CDR1 is MNHEY, CDR2 SVGAGI, per germline. V trimming: 6 bases; J trimming: 0 bases; junction bases outside the gene matches: 5. CDR3 residues: CASRDGGGSYEQYF. CDR3 DNA: TGTGCCAGCAGGGATGGGGGGGGCTCCTACGAGCAGTACTTC.

This clone was picked up a small number of times. This chain links TRBV30 with TRBJ2-7; 9 bases match TRBD2. This CDR3 comprises 14 residues. CDR1 is GTSNPN and CDR2 is SVGIG in the germline V gene (reference sequence). V shed 2 bases and J 3 bases; nucleotides not matched to a gene: 5. CDR3 sequence reads: CAWSPLAGIYEQYF. The CDR3 bases are TGTGCCTGGAGTCCTCTAGCGGGGATCTACGAGCAGTACTTC.

The sample holds a few counts of this clone. The V call is TRBV27, the J call TRBJ2-1; D is undetermined. Germline V lookup: CDR1 MNHEY, CDR2 SMNVEV (reference sequence). The CDR3 extends over 14 amino acids. The V end lost 4 bases, the J end lost 4 bases, and 11 bases lay between the germline ends. CDR3 region: CASSSRLAYNEQFF. Written as DNA, the CDR3 is TGTGCCAGCAGTTCAAGACTGGCTTACAATGAGCAGTTCTTC.

J is TRBJ2-7 and V is TRBV2, with D maybe TRBD2 (6 bases). The germline CDR1 and CDR2 sequences are SNHLY and FYNNEI. CDR3 length: 13 residues. V was clipped by 4 bases and J by 7 bases, with 14 bases between them. The chain's CDR3 is CASSGGGIGEQYF. DNA for the CDR3: TGTGCCAGCAGTGGTGGGGGGATCGGAGAGCAGTACTTC. Full variable domain (remainder filled in from reference TRBV2 and TRBJ2-7): EPEVTQTPSHQVTQMGQEVILRCVPISNHLYFYWYRQILGQKVEFLVSFYNNEISEKSEIFDDQFSVERPDGSNFTLKIRSTKLEDSAMYFCASSGGGIGEQYFGPGTRLTVT.

This rearrangement joins TRBV6-5 to TRBJ2-5, with D possibly being TRBD2 (7 bases). Trimming took off 0 bases at V and 5 bases at J, with 10 bases between the two ends. CDR1 MNHEY and CDR2 SVGAGI come from the germline V gene. The CDR3 length is 14 residues. In nucleotides, the CDR3 is TGTGCCAGCAGTTACTCCGCGGGGGCCGAGACCCAGTACTTC. It codes for CASSYSAGAETQYF.

The gene calls are TRBV10-1 and TRBJ2-1, with D maybe TRBD1 (7 bases). CDR1 WNHNN and CDR2 SYGVQD come from the germline V gene (reference sequence). V dropped 2 bases and J dropped 7 bases, with 12 bases sitting between them. This CDR3 is 14 amino acids long. CDR3 protein: CASSEDPGGNEQFF. The DNA of the CDR3 is TGCGCCAGCAGTGAGGACCCAGGGGGGAATGAGCAGTTCTTC.

This sequence joins TRBV5-5 and TRBJ2-3, with D possibly TRBD2 on 5 matching bases. The CDR3 consists of 14 residues. Germline V gives CDR1 SGHKS, CDR2 YYEKEE (reference sequence). V lost 4 bases, J lost 3 bases, and 12 bases lay in between. CDR3 region: CASSPGLRTDTQYF. The CDR3 bases are TGTGCCAGCAGCCCGGGATTAAGGACAGATACGCAGTATTTT.

The V call is TRBV19, the J call TRBJ2-7; 9 nucleotides line up with TRBD1. CDR1 is LNHDA and CDR2 is SQIVND in the germline V gene (reference sequence). J lost 1 base, V lost 6 bases, and 7 bases had no gene match. The CDR3 loop spans 15 amino acids. CDR3 bases: TGTGCCAGTAGAGTGACCGGGACAGGGTCCTACGAGCAGTACTTC. It translates to CASRVTGTGSYEQYF.

CDR3 loop: CASSYTGNTEAFF. Here the CDR3 DNA reads TGTGCCAGCAGCTACACAGGGAACACTGAAGCTTTCTTT. V and J are TRBV7-6 and TRBJ1-1, with a possible D match to TRBD1 (5 bases). The germline CDR1 and CDR2 sequences are SGHVS and FNYEAQ. The CDR3 has 13 residues. Trimming cost V 4 bases and J 1 base, with 7 bases left between them.

The V and J genes are TRBV19 and TRBJ2-4; D is unresolved. Trimming took 5 bases from V and 0 from J, leaving 8 bases between them. The CDR3 totals 14 residues. Germline V gene data show CDR1 as LNHDA and CDR2 as SQIVND (reference sequence). DNA of the CDR3: TGTGCCAGTAGTCCCAGGTTAGCCAAAAACATTCAGTACTTC. Protein sequence: CASSPRLAKNIQYF. The full variable domain, in which reference TRBV19 and TRBJ2-4 provide the parts outside the CDR3, is DGGITQSPKYLFRKEGQNVTLSCEQNLNHDAMYWYRQDPGQGLRLIYYSQIVNDFQKGDIAEGYSVSREKKESFPLTVTSAQKNPTAFYLCASSPRLAKNIQYFGAGTRLSVL.

The chain has TRBV28 and TRBJ1-3, with 7 nucleotides matching TRBD1. Germline values: CDR1 MDHEN, CDR2 SYDVKM. The ends lost 7 bases at V and 3 bases at J; junction bases unmatched: 6. The CDR3 totals 14 residues. The CDR3 nucleotides are TGTGCCAGCACCACACAGGGGAGTGGAAACACCATATATTTT. It specifies CASTTQGSGNTIYF.

The chain has TRBV5-6 and TRBJ2-2; D is ambiguous. This CDR3 comprises 14 residues. Trimming cost V 4 bases and J 3 bases, with 10 bases left between them. CDR1 is SGHDT and CDR2 is YYEEEE in the germline V gene. CDR3 loop: CASSPLGYTGELFF. CDR3 DNA: TGTGCCAGCAGCCCCCTTGGCTACACCGGGGAGCTGTTTTTT.